Detailed here is one T cell receptor (beta chain). The source of the sample is a study of blood T cell repertoires in COVID-19. Study in general: From T cells, B-cell-depleted T cells, or PBMCs came the material, which was cDNA or gDNA.

V lost 0 bases and J 3 bases, leaving 12 bases between the germline ends. Germline loops: CDR1 MNHEY, CDR2 SVGEGT. The CDR3 is 15 amino acids. The table came from immunoSEQ multiplex PCR; TCRdb's copy has only in-frame clones and leaves some out. The sample includes about 250,000 clones, approximately 85% of them seen just once. The chain uses TRBV6-2 or TRBV6-3 and TRBJ2-7; tentatively, D is TRBD2 (6 bases). The clonotype comes from a woman aged 80 or older with COVID-19, enrolled during active disease. Sequencing was performed on peripheral blood. Here the CDR3 DNA reads TGTGCCAGCAGTTACTCGGCGGGACTCAGCTACGAGCAGTACTTC. It encodes CASSYSAGLSYEQYF.